This TCR beta chain was identified during a study of shared clonotypes between healthy human individuals. CD45RO-negative, CCR7-positively selected cells formed the naive CD8 fraction, excluding terminally differentiated effector memory CD45RA+ cells. Every donor was a Caucasian adult from Nashville, Tennessee. Libraries were prepared by immunoSEQ multiplex PCR; TCRdb keeps only in-frame clonotypes and omits some of them. The sample includes millions of clones, approximately 94% of them seen just once. In the case of this clone: As yet, its antigen is unknown.

Study observations and caveats: Larger estimated richness was generally recorded for naive subsets relative to memory subsets. Sharing across four donors was highest in naive CD4 (around 5%) and lowest in memory CD8 (roughly 0.4%).

V lost 8 bases to trimming and J lost 4 bases, with 8 bases between them. The CDR3 length is 12 residues. From germline, CDR1 is SNHLY and CDR2 FYNNEI. This receptor was taken from a man between 18 and 29 years old in good health. This chain links TRBV2 with TRBJ2-2, with D possibly TRBD1 on 6 matching bases. The material sequenced was naive CD8+ T cells sorted from blood. The CDR3 is CASGQSTGELFF. Written as DNA, the CDR3 is TGTGCCAGCGGACAGAGCACCGGGGAGCTGTTTTTT.